This is a list of T cell receptor beta chains from one sample in a study of blood T cell repertoires in COVID-19. Generated by immunoSEQ multiplex PCR, the TCRdb table keeps only in-frame clones and is missing some. Among 25,000 to 30,000 clones, about 80% were seen once, and the ten largest hold about 40%. Input material: peripheral blood. The receptor source for this set is an older man with acute or convalescent COVID-19. The CDR3 runs from the conserved cysteine through the conserved F or W. The order of the fields is D gene, clone size, V gene, J gene, CDR3 protein, CDR3 DNA. D genes are given only for firm matches. Clone size is shown for a subset of rows, as once, few, many or a class of expanded clone.

d_gene: TRBD1
abundance: NA
v_gene: TRBV28
j_gene: TRBJ1-5
CDR3aa: CAAGGDGYQPQHF
CDR3nt: TGTGCCGCAGGGGGCGATGGATATCAGCCCCAGCATTTT

d_gene: TRBD2
abundance: NA
v_gene: TRBV6-5
j_gene: TRBJ2-3
CDR3aa: CASKLAESTDTQYF
CDR3nt: TGTGCCAGCAAACTAGCGGAAAGCACAGATACGCAGTATTTT

d_gene: NA
abundance: NA
v_gene: TRBV28
j_gene: TRBJ1-4
CDR3aa: CASSFRTINEKLFF
CDR3nt: TGTGCCAGCAGTTTCCGGACTATAAATGAAAAACTGTTTTTT

d_gene: NA
abundance: once
v_gene: TRBV3-1/TRBV3-2
j_gene: TRBJ1-4
CDR3aa: CASSQVTFATNEKLFF
CDR3nt: TGTGCCAGCAGCCAAGTCACATTCGCAACTAATGAAAAACTGTTTTTT

d_gene: NA
abundance: NA
v_gene: TRBV6-5
j_gene: TRBJ1-3
CDR3aa: CASRGTTSGNTIYF
CDR3nt: TGTGCCAGCAGAGGGACAACTTCTGGAAACACCATATATTTT

d_gene: TRBD2
abundance: NA
v_gene: TRBV6-1
j_gene: TRBJ2-5
CDR3aa: CASSKQRGGETQYF
CDR3nt: TGTGCCAGCAGTAAACAGCGCGGGGGGGAGACCCAGTACTTC

d_gene: TRBD2
abundance: NA
v_gene: TRBV27
j_gene: TRBJ2-7
CDR3aa: CASHKRGPSYEQYF
CDR3nt: TGTGCCAGCCATAAGCGGGGACCCTCCTACGAGCAGTACTTC

d_gene: NA
abundance: once
v_gene: TRBV2
j_gene: TRBJ1-1
CDR3aa: CASGTRPNGAFF
CDR3nt: TGTGCCAGCGGAACCAGGCCCAATGGAGCTTTCTTT

d_gene: TRBD1
abundance: NA
v_gene: TRBV6-2/TRBV6-3
j_gene: TRBJ2-7
CDR3aa: CASSRGQGLAYEQYF
CDR3nt: TGTGCCAGCAGCCGGGGACAGGGGCTAGCCTACGAGCAGTACTTC

d_gene: TRBD2
abundance: NA
v_gene: TRBV3-1/TRBV3-2
j_gene: TRBJ2-5
CDR3aa: CASKTRGGLETQYF
CDR3nt: TGTGCCAGCAAAACGAGGGGAGGGTTAGAGACCCAGTACTTC

d_gene: NA
abundance: NA
v_gene: TRBV12-2
j_gene: TRBJ2-2
CDR3aa: CASRPKSAGELFF
CDR3nt: TGTGCAAGTCGCCCCAAATCGGCCGGGGAGCTGTTTTTT

d_gene: NA
abundance: few
v_gene: TRBV7-2
j_gene: TRBJ1-4
CDR3aa: CASSSTGHREKLFF
CDR3nt: TGTGCCAGCAGCTCGACGGGACATCGGGAAAAACTGTTTTTT

d_gene: NA
abundance: NA
v_gene: TRBV9
j_gene: TRBJ1-6
CDR3aa: CASSGGSINSPLHF
CDR3nt: TGTGCCAGCAGCGGAGGGTCGATCAATTCACCCCTCCACTTT

d_gene: TRBD2
abundance: once
v_gene: TRBV28
j_gene: TRBJ2-7
CDR3aa: CASGGGGPYEQYF
CDR3nt: TGTGCCAGCGGCGGCGGGGGACCCTACGAGCAGTACTTC

d_gene: TRBD2
abundance: NA
v_gene: TRBV9
j_gene: TRBJ2-7
CDR3aa: CASSVGWAAGGGEQYF
CDR3nt: TGTGCCAGCAGCGTAGGGTGGGCAGCGGGAGGAGGCGAGCAGTACTTC

d_gene: TRBD1
abundance: NA
v_gene: TRBV19
j_gene: TRBJ2-5
CDR3aa: CASSNIGGQGETQYF
CDR3nt: TGTGCCAGTAGCAATATCGGGGGACAGGGCGAGACCCAGTACTTC

d_gene: TRBD2
abundance: few
v_gene: TRBV24-1
j_gene: TRBJ2-1
CDR3aa: CATSDLSGRAVNEQFF
CDR3nt: TGTGCCACCAGTGATCTTAGCGGGAGGGCCGTTAATGAGCAGTTCTTC

d_gene: TRBD2
abundance: NA
v_gene: TRBV7-9
j_gene: TRBJ2-7
CDR3aa: CASGRGASFGEQYF
CDR3nt: TGTGCCAGCGGGCGGGGGGCCTCATTCGGGGAGCAGTACTTC

d_gene: NA
abundance: NA
v_gene: TRBV6-6
j_gene: TRBJ2-2
CDR3aa: CASRAGTPTGELFF
CDR3nt: TGTGCCAGCAGAGCCGGGACTCCAACCGGGGAGCTGTTTTTT

d_gene: NA
abundance: NA
v_gene: TRBV28
j_gene: TRBJ1-2
CDR3aa: CASISGVDYGYTF
CDR3nt: TGTGCCAGCATATCCGGGGTGGACTATGGCTACACCTTC

d_gene: NA
abundance: NA
v_gene: TRBV9
j_gene: TRBJ2-2
CDR3aa: CASSVADSYTGELFF
CDR3nt: TGTGCCAGCAGCGTAGCTGACTCCTACACCGGGGAGCTGTTTTTT

d_gene: TRBD1
abundance: once
v_gene: TRBV27
j_gene: TRBJ1-2
CDR3aa: CASSFTGGEIYGYTF
CDR3nt: TGTGCCAGCAGTTTCACAGGGGGCGAAATCTATGGCTACACCTTC

d_gene: NA
abundance: few
v_gene: TRBV20-1
j_gene: TRBJ2-7
CDR3aa: CSASWQGSYEQYF
CDR3nt: TGCAGTGCTAGTTGGCAGGGGTCCTACGAGCAGTACTTC

d_gene: NA
abundance: NA
v_gene: TRBV29-1
j_gene: TRBJ1-1
CDR3aa: CSVAQRTEAFF
CDR3nt: TGCAGCGTTGCGCAGCGGACTGAAGCTTTCTTT

d_gene: TRBD1
abundance: NA
v_gene: TRBV7-3
j_gene: TRBJ2-3
CDR3aa: CASSGGQGPDTQYF
CDR3nt: TGTGCCAGCAGCGGAGGACAGGGGCCAGATACGCAGTATTTT

d_gene: NA
abundance: NA
v_gene: TRBV30
j_gene: TRBJ1-1
CDR3aa: CAWSVTGVGGTEAFF
CDR3nt: TGTGCCTGGAGTGTGACGGGGGTTGGGGGCACTGAAGCTTTCTTT

d_gene: TRBD2
abundance: NA
v_gene: TRBV14
j_gene: TRBJ2-1
CDR3aa: CASSHLTSGNSYNEQFF
CDR3nt: TGTGCCAGCAGCCATCTGACTAGCGGAAACTCCTACAATGAGCAGTTCTTC

d_gene: TRBD2
abundance: once
v_gene: TRBV7-8
j_gene: TRBJ2-2
CDR3aa: CASSLRGGANTGELFF
CDR3nt: TGTGCCAGCAGCTTACGTGGGGGGGCGAACACCGGGGAGCTGTTTTTT

d_gene: NA
abundance: NA
v_gene: TRBV19
j_gene: TRBJ1-2
CDR3aa: CASSIFGAGYGYTF
CDR3nt: TGTGCCAGTAGTATATTTGGGGCCGGGTATGGCTACACCTTC

d_gene: NA
abundance: NA
v_gene: TRBV4-1
j_gene: TRBJ2-5
CDR3aa: CASSQHPSPLAETQYF
CDR3nt: TGCGCCAGCAGCCAACACCCGAGCCCCCTCGCGGAGACCCAGTACTTC

d_gene: NA
abundance: NA
v_gene: TRBV18
j_gene: TRBJ2-3
CDR3aa: CASSPSPVLWMEGDTQYF
CDR3nt: TGTGCCAGCTCACCAAGCCCGGTTCTCTGGATGGAGGGAGATACGCAGTATTTT

d_gene: NA
abundance: NA
v_gene: TRBV11-3
j_gene: TRBJ2-1
CDR3aa: CASSLVRKSSYNEQFF
CDR3nt: TGTGCCAGCAGCTTGGTCAGGAAAAGCTCCTACAATGAGCAGTTCTTC

d_gene: TRBD2
abundance: NA
v_gene: TRBV4-3
j_gene: TRBJ2-5
CDR3aa: CASSQIAGGPGETQYF
CDR3nt: TGCGCCAGCAGCCAAATAGCGGGAGGGCCGGGGGAGACCCAGTACTTC

d_gene: NA
abundance: NA
v_gene: TRBV5-1
j_gene: TRBJ1-1
CDR3aa: CASSLNPRQELTEAFF
CDR3nt: TGCGCCAGCAGCCTAAATCCGAGACAGGAACTAACTGAAGCTTTCTTT

d_gene: TRBD1
abundance: NA
v_gene: TRBV7-9
j_gene: TRBJ2-6
CDR3aa: CASSLRGSGANVLTF
CDR3nt: TGTGCCAGCAGCCTCAGGGGGTCTGGGGCCAACGTCCTGACTTTC

d_gene: NA
abundance: NA
v_gene: TRBV4-2
j_gene: TRBJ2-1
CDR3aa: CASSQHGQGSTLGNEQFF
CDR3nt: TGTGCCAGCAGCCAGCACGGACAAGGCTCTACCTTAGGCAATGAGCAGTTCTTC

d_gene: NA
abundance: NA
v_gene: TRBV5-6
j_gene: TRBJ2-1
CDR3aa: CASAGKTTSFSYNEQFF
CDR3nt: TGTGCCAGCGCCGGGAAAACCACATCATTCTCCTACAATGAGCAGTTCTTC

d_gene: NA
abundance: once
v_gene: TRBV10-1
j_gene: TRBJ2-1
CDR3aa: CASTMGSHNEQFF
CDR3nt: TGCGCCAGCACCATGGGGAGTCACAATGAGCAGTTCTTC

d_gene: NA
abundance: NA
v_gene: TRBV6-2/TRBV6-3
j_gene: TRBJ1-5
CDR3aa: CASSSRSANQPQHF
CDR3nt: TGTGCCAGCAGTTCGAGGTCAGCGAATCAGCCCCAGCATTTT

d_gene: TRBD2
abundance: few
v_gene: TRBV27
j_gene: TRBJ2-2
CDR3aa: CASRPRLAGSGELFF
CDR3nt: TGTGCCAGCAGACCCAGACTAGCGGGGAGCGGGGAGCTGTTTTTT

d_gene: TRBD2
abundance: few
v_gene: TRBV3-1/TRBV3-2
j_gene: TRBJ2-3
CDR3aa: CASSRAGDTQYF
CDR3nt: TGTGCCAGCAGTAGAGCGGGGGATACGCAGTATTTT

d_gene: TRBD1
abundance: few
v_gene: TRBV3-1/TRBV3-2
j_gene: TRBJ2-7
CDR3aa: CASSRGQGVMNEQYF
CDR3nt: TGTGCCAGCAGCCGAGGACAGGGTGTTATGAACGAGCAGTACTTC

d_gene: NA
abundance: NA
v_gene: TRBV27
j_gene: TRBJ2-5
CDR3aa: CASREGGGFETQYF
CDR3nt: TGTGCCAGCAGGGAGGGGGGGGGCTTTGAGACCCAGTACTTC

d_gene: NA
abundance: once
v_gene: TRBV28
j_gene: TRBJ2-7
CDR3aa: CASDAKTGKLEQYF
CDR3nt: TGTGCCAGCGACGCTAAGACGGGGAAGCTCGAGCAGTACTTC

d_gene: TRBD1
abundance: NA
v_gene: TRBV28
j_gene: TRBJ1-6
CDR3aa: CASSFWGQGSNSPLHF
CDR3nt: TGTGCCAGCAGTTTTTGGGGACAGGGCTCTAATTCACCCCTCCACTTT

d_gene: NA
abundance: NA
v_gene: TRBV24-1
j_gene: TRBJ1-2
CDR3aa: CATSDADTGYTF
CDR3nt: TGTGCCACCAGTGATGCAGACACTGGCTACACCTTC

d_gene: NA
abundance: NA
v_gene: TRBV6-5
j_gene: TRBJ2-1
CDR3aa: CAGGRREQFF
CDR3nt: TGTGCCGGCGGAAGGCGGGAGCAGTTCTTC

d_gene: NA
abundance: NA
v_gene: TRBV7-2
j_gene: TRBJ2-6
CDR3aa: CASSFGPGSAGANVLTF
CDR3nt: TGTGCCAGCAGCTTTGGCCCGGGGTCCGCTGGGGCCAACGTCCTGACTTTC

d_gene: NA
abundance: NA
v_gene: TRBV13
j_gene: TRBJ2-2
CDR3aa: CATANRGMGNTGELFF
CDR3nt: TGTGCCACTGCCAATAGGGGGATGGGGAACACCGGGGAGCTGTTTTTT

d_gene: NA
abundance: NA
v_gene: TRBV28
j_gene: TRBJ2-1
CDR3aa: CASRFGGKEYNEQFF
CDR3nt: TGTGCCAGCCGTTTCGGCGGGAAAGAATACAATGAGCAGTTCTTC

d_gene: TRBD1
abundance: NA
v_gene: TRBV30
j_gene: TRBJ1-2
CDR3aa: CAWRDRGPGRGPAYGYTF
CDR3nt: TGTGCCTGGAGAGACAGGGGCCCAGGTCGGGGGCCGGCCTATGGCTACACCTTC

d_gene: TRBD1
abundance: NA
v_gene: TRBV18
j_gene: TRBJ1-6
CDR3aa: CASSRDRADNSPLHF
CDR3nt: TGTGCCAGCTCACGGGACAGGGCTGATAATTCACCCCTCCACTTT

d_gene: TRBD1
abundance: NA
v_gene: TRBV19
j_gene: TRBJ2-5
CDR3aa: CASSDRVRETQYF
CDR3nt: TGTGCCAGTAGCGACAGGGTTCGCGAGACCCAGTACTTC

d_gene: NA
abundance: NA
v_gene: TRBV9
j_gene: TRBJ2-1
CDR3aa: CASASGSNNEQFF
CDR3nt: TGTGCCAGCGCAAGCGGGTCCAACAATGAGCAGTTCTTC

d_gene: TRBD1
abundance: NA
v_gene: TRBV6-2/TRBV6-3
j_gene: TRBJ1-4
CDR3aa: CASSQPGQGGRRFF
CDR3nt: TGTGCCAGCAGTCAACCGGGACAGGGTGGCAGGCGGTTTTTT

d_gene: NA
abundance: NA
v_gene: TRBV4-2
j_gene: TRBJ2-3
CDR3aa: CASSQGGVTDTQYF
CDR3nt: TGTGCCAGCAGCCAAGGCGGGGTCACAGATACGCAGTATTTT

d_gene: NA
abundance: NA
v_gene: TRBV5-1
j_gene: TRBJ2-7
CDR3aa: CASSPGTPFEQYF
CDR3nt: TGCGCCAGCAGCCCAGGGACTCCCTTCGAGCAGTACTTC

d_gene: TRBD1
abundance: NA
v_gene: TRBV6-5
j_gene: TRBJ1-3
CDR3aa: CASIRTGGSGNTIYF
CDR3nt: TGTGCCAGCATTAGGACAGGGGGATCTGGAAACACCATATATTTT